This T cell receptor (beta chain) is drawn from a study of blood T cell repertoires in COVID-19. Study overall: Samples representing acute and convalescent COVID-19 were sourced from the United States, Italy and Spain. PBMCs, B-cell-depleted T cells, or T cells provided the cDNA or gDNA that made up the material.

Germline assignment: CDR1 SGHAT and CDR2 FQNNGV. Trimming cost V 5 bases and J 5 bases, with 21 bases left between them. The CDR3 has 16 residues. Original processing methods: Nucleated cell counts were estimated from reference gene primer amplification. Clones were sequenced by immunoSEQ multiplex PCR, and TCRdb holds only the in-frame ones, with some missing. The V and J calls and the clone size are those of that table, but D and trimming were determined from the DNA. The sample carries 200,000 to 250,000 clones, 65% to 85% recorded once. Cohorts were determined from participant-reported clinical history.

J is TRBJ1-2 and V is TRBV11-2; D gene ambiguous. This TCR was recovered from a man in his thirties or forties with acute COVID-19. Material: PBMCs or T cells enriched from blood (not recorded which). For the CDR3, the DNA is TGTGCCAGCAGCCCCGGGGAGGGAAAGTATTGGTATGGCTACACCTTC. It encodes CASSPGEGKYWYGYTF.